This T cell receptor (beta chain) is from a study of T cells after yellow fever vaccination. Note on this clonotype: A read error may account for a junction end that differs from germline.

5'RACE template switching produced TCR cDNA carrying a universal primer site and UMIs. One entry per CDR3 protein, called by TCRdb with MiXCR from the 5' RACE reads. The table shows around 300,000 distinct CDR3 sequences, with over 10% occurring only once. The germline CDR1 and CDR2 sequences are MNHEY and SVGAGI. This CDR3 spans 15 amino acids. This sequence joins TRBV6-5 and TRBJ2-5, with TRBD1 identical over 8 bases. Sample: CD4+ T cells sorted from PBMCs, taken 45 days after the yellow fever booster vaccination. The clonotype was recovered from a man between 25 and 39 years old who received the YFV17D yellow fever vaccine. The CDR3 reads CASIYSGQGRETQYF. In DNA form, the CDR3 reads TGTGCCAGCATTTACTCCGGACAGGGACGAGAGACCCAGTACTTC.